This is a list of T cell receptor beta chains from one sample in a study of shared clonotypes between healthy human individuals. TCRdb's table, derived via immunoSEQ multiplex PCR, lists solely in-frame clones and lacks some. The table includes about 340,000 clones, around 67% detected once. Sequenced material: memory CD4+ T cells sorted from blood. The receptors were gathered from a man aged 25 to 45 in good health. The CDR3 runs from the conserved cysteine through the conserved F or W. D genes are given only for firm matches. Clone size is stated in some rows and not others, as once, few, many or a class when expanded.

v_call: TRBV5-1; clone_size: .; d_call: TRBD1; j_call: TRBJ2-1; cdr3_aa: CASSPNGQGFIF; cdr3_nt: TGCGCCAGCAGCCCGAATGGACAGGGGTTCATCTTC
v_call: TRBV11-2; clone_size: .; d_call: TRBD1; j_call: TRBJ1-2; cdr3_aa: CASSTTGGFNYGYTF; cdr3_nt: TGTGCCAGCAGCACGACAGGGGGCTTTAACTATGGCTACACCTTC
v_call: TRBV28; clone_size: .; d_call: .; j_call: TRBJ2-7; cdr3_aa: CASSRNPQGNEQYF; cdr3_nt: TGTGCCAGCAGCCGTAACCCTCAGGGGAACGAGCAGTACTTC
v_call: TRBV5-1; clone_size: few; d_call: .; j_call: TRBJ1-3; cdr3_aa: CASSLASSSGNTIYF; cdr3_nt: TGCGCCAGCAGCTTGGCCTCGAGCTCTGGAAACACCATATATTTT
v_call: TRBV2; clone_size: .; d_call: .; j_call: TRBJ2-7; cdr3_aa: CASSVWGTLEQYF; cdr3_nt: TGTGCCAGCAGTGTTTGGGGAACCCTAGAACAGTACTTC
v_call: TRBV11-2; clone_size: .; d_call: .; j_call: TRBJ2-5; cdr3_aa: CASSLDLTETQYF; cdr3_nt: TGTGCCAGCAGCTTAGATTTGACAGAGACCCAGTACTTC
v_call: TRBV5-4; clone_size: .; d_call: .; j_call: TRBJ2-6; cdr3_aa: CASSLTGAGANVLTF; cdr3_nt: TGTGCCAGCAGCTTGACGGGAGCTGGGGCCAACGTCCTGACTTTC
v_call: TRBV20-1; clone_size: .; d_call: .; j_call: TRBJ2-1; cdr3_aa: CSARWSWEQFF; cdr3_nt: TGCAGTGCTAGATGGAGCTGGGAGCAGTTCTTC
v_call: TRBV10-3; clone_size: .; d_call: TRBD2; j_call: TRBJ2-2; cdr3_aa: CAIGLAGAPNTGELFF; cdr3_nt: TGTGCCATCGGGTTAGCGGGAGCTCCGAACACCGGGGAGCTGTTTTTT
v_call: TRBV2; clone_size: few; d_call: .; j_call: TRBJ2-3; cdr3_aa: CASKDSPRDTQYF; cdr3_nt: TGTGCCAGCAAGGACTCACCCAGGGATACGCAGTATTTT
v_call: TRBV6-5; clone_size: .; d_call: .; j_call: TRBJ2-7; cdr3_aa: CASSRGTLREQYF; cdr3_nt: TGTGCCAGCAGTCGAGGGACCCTTCGGGAGCAGTACTTC
v_call: TRBV7-9; clone_size: .; d_call: .; j_call: TRBJ1-3; cdr3_aa: CASSAPRDTSPGNTIYF; cdr3_nt: TGTGCCAGCAGCGCCCCCCGGGACACGAGCCCTGGAAACACCATATATTTT
v_call: TRBV7-6; clone_size: .; d_call: .; j_call: TRBJ1-1; cdr3_aa: CASSSYRGRNTEAFF; cdr3_nt: TGTGCCAGCAGCTCCTATCGGGGCCGAAACACTGAAGCTTTCTTT
v_call: TRBV7-8; clone_size: .; d_call: .; j_call: TRBJ2-5; cdr3_aa: CASSLVGGGTQYF; cdr3_nt: TGTGCCAGCAGCTTAGTCGGCGGAGGGACCCAGTACTTC
v_call: TRBV27; clone_size: many; d_call: .; j_call: TRBJ2-6; cdr3_aa: CASSLFGGTAGANVLTF; cdr3_nt: TGTGCCAGCAGTTTATTTGGCGGGACGGCTGGGGCCAACGTCCTGACTTTC